A selection of T cell receptor beta chains follows, all from one sample in a study of shared clonotypes between healthy human individuals. Clones were sequenced by immunoSEQ multiplex PCR, and TCRdb holds only the in-frame ones, with some missing. The data hold around 1.1 million clones, with approximately 80% observed a single time. Material: memory CD4+ T cells from PBMCs. These TCRs come from a man younger than 30 in good health. Some clones in this sample may be carry-over from other donors' samples. Each CDR3 is given with its conserved first and last residue. D genes are given only for firm matches. Clone size is given for some rows only: seen once, a few or many times, or a class if the clone is expanded.

D gene | J gene | V gene | clone size | CDR3 protein | CDR3 DNA
NA | TRBJ1-6 | TRBV6-5 | NA | CASSSGSYNSPLHF | TGTGCCAGCAGCTCAGGCTCCTATAATTCACCCCTCCACTTT
NA | TRBJ2-5 | TRBV11-2 | NA | CASSLNSPRTETQYF | TGTGCCAGCAGCTTAAATTCCCCACGCACAGAGACCCAGTACTTC
NA | TRBJ1-1 | TRBV5-5 | few | CASSLMGQLNTEAFF | TGTGCCAGCAGCTTGATGGGGCAGCTGAACACTGAAGCTTTCTTT
NA | TRBJ1-4 | TRBV2 | NA | CASRAPTRGPNEKLFF | TGTGCCAGCAGAGCACCGACCCGGGGGCCTAATGAAAAACTGTTTTTT
TRBD1 | TRBJ2-1 | TRBV4-1 | NA | CASSPPTGTADNEQFF | TGCGCCAGCAGCCCACCGACAGGGACGGCTGACAATGAGCAGTTCTTC
TRBD1 | TRBJ1-5 | TRBV2 | NA | CASSGTGGYQPQHF | TGTGCCAGCAGTGGGACAGGGGGTTATCAGCCCCAGCATTTT
TRBD2 | TRBJ2-1 | TRBV9 | NA | CASSVMGGRDYNEQFF | TGTGCCAGCAGCGTAATGGGCGGGAGGGACTACAATGAGCAGTTCTTC
NA | TRBJ2-2 | TRBV28 | NA | CASSSPGVKTGELFF | TGTGCCAGCAGTTCCCCGGGAGTTAAAACCGGGGAGCTGTTTTTT
NA | TRBJ1-5 | TRBV7-2 | NA | CASSLRTGLGQPQHF | TGTGCCAGCAGCTTGAGAACAGGGTTGGGTCAGCCCCAGCATTTT
NA | TRBJ2-7 | TRBV5-8 | few | CASNRLAAPYEQYF | TGTGCCAGCAACAGATTAGCGGCCCCCTACGAGCAGTACTTC
TRBD2 | TRBJ2-7 | TRBV18 | few | CASSPGASGSYEQYF | TGTGCCAGCTCACCCGGGGCTAGCGGGTCCTACGAGCAGTACTTC
TRBD2 | TRBJ2-7 | TRBV19 | NA | CASRVAGGYEQYF | TGTGCCAGTAGAGTAGCGGGAGGTTACGAGCAGTACTTC
NA | TRBJ2-1 | TRBV2 | NA | CASLFEGEGNEQFF | TGTGCCAGCCTATTCGAGGGGGAGGGCAATGAGCAGTTCTTC
NA | TRBJ2-7 | TRBV12-5 | NA | CASGNAQGEQYF | TGTGCTAGTGGAAACGCACAGGGAGAGCAGTACTTC
TRBD1 | TRBJ2-5 | TRBV2 | NA | CASSGQGPQETQYF | TGTGCCAGCAGTGGACAGGGCCCCCAAGAGACCCAGTACTTC
NA | TRBJ2-5 | TRBV9 | NA | CASSTRRGDGETQYF | TGTGCCAGCAGCACCCGCAGGGGCGATGGGGAGACCCAGTACTTC
NA | TRBJ2-7 | TRBV11-2 | NA | CASRMTTRREAYEQYF | TGTGCCAGCAGGATGACCACTCGGCGGGAAGCTTACGAGCAGTACTTC
NA | TRBJ1-6 | TRBV25-1 | NA | CASSGTLGNSPLHF | TGTGCCAGCAGTGGCACCTTGGGTAATTCACCCCTCCACTTT
TRBD2 | TRBJ2-7 | TRBV9 | NA | CASSVETSGPYEQYF | TGTGCCAGCAGCGTAGAAACTAGCGGACCCTACGAGCAGTACTTC
TRBD1 | TRBJ2-2 | TRBV20-1 | NA | CSAGDRGELFF | TGCAGTGCTGGGGACAGGGGGGAGCTGTTTTTT
TRBD2 | TRBJ2-7 | TRBV5-1 | NA | CASSSLAGSGSYEQYF | TGCGCCAGCAGCTCCCTGGCGGGTAGCGGGTCCTACGAGCAGTACTTC
NA | TRBJ1-6 | TRBV6-5 | NA | CASRAEGGGSPLHF | TGTGCCAGCCGGGCAGAGGGCGGGGGGTCACCCCTCCACTTT
NA | TRBJ2-7 | TRBV28 | once | CASTLGGAHSYEQYF | TGTGCCAGCACTCTGGGGGGGGCACATTCCTACGAGCAGTACTTC
TRBD2 | TRBJ2-1 | TRBV4-1 | NA | CASSQDGGSYNEQFF | TGCGCCAGCAGCCAAGACGGCGGGAGCTACAATGAGCAGTTCTTC
NA | TRBJ2-3 | TRBV28 | NA | CASRRTGRTTDTQYF | TGTGCCAGCAGGCGAACAGGGAGGACCACAGATACGCAGTATTTT
TRBD2 | TRBJ2-7 | TRBV5-1 | NA | CASSTLAGDEQYF | TGCGCCAGCAGCACGCTAGCGGGAGACGAGCAGTACTTC
TRBD1 | TRBJ1-2 | TRBV29-1 | NA | CSVERAGGYGYTF | TGCAGCGTTGAAAGGGCAGGGGGCTATGGCTACACCTTC
NA | TRBJ1-3 | TRBV6-6 | NA | CASRSPSGNTIYF | TGTGCCAGCAGGTCCCCATCTGGAAACACCATATATTTT
NA | TRBJ2-5 | TRBV6-6 | NA | CASSSGATETQYF | TGTGCCAGCAGTTCAGGGGCCACCGAGACCCAGTACTTC
NA | TRBJ1-1 | TRBV19 | NA | CASSNRGRTEAFF | TGTGCCAGTAGTAATCGGGGTCGAACTGAAGCTTTCTTT
TRBD2 | TRBJ2-5 | TRBV15 | NA | CATRGLARETQYF | TGTGCCACCAGGGGACTAGCTCGGGAGACCCAGTACTTC
NA | TRBJ2-3 | TRBV27 | NA | CASSEIVGSSTDTQYF | TGTGCCAGCAGCGAAATCGTGGGTAGTAGCACAGATACGCAGTATTTT
NA | TRBJ1-2 | TRBV5-6 | NA | CASSLWQGTHGYTF | TGTGCCAGCAGCTTGTGGCAGGGGACCCATGGCTACACCTTC
NA | TRBJ1-1 | TRBV9 | NA | CASSVGTGEGTEAFF | TGTGCCAGCAGCGTAGGGACGGGGGAAGGCACTGAAGCTTTCTTT
TRBD1 | TRBJ1-1 | TRBV2 | NA | CASSETGAEAFF | TGTGCCAGCAGTGAGACAGGGGCTGAAGCTTTCTTT
TRBD2 | TRBJ2-7 | TRBV5-1 | NA | CASSLVAGGLSYEQYF | TGCGCCAGCAGCTTGGTTGCGGGAGGGCTTTCCTACGAGCAGTACTTC
TRBD1 | TRBJ2-1 | TRBV19 | NA | CASSNFHRGLGNEQFF | TGTGCCAGTAGTAACTTTCACAGGGGGCTGGGCAATGAGCAGTTCTTC
TRBD1 | TRBJ2-1 | TRBV5-1 | few | CASSRGDSLYNEQFF | TGCGCCAGCAGCCGTGGGGACAGTCTCTACAATGAGCAGTTCTTC
TRBD1 | TRBJ2-1 | TRBV5-1 | NA | CASRGTGMGEQFF | TGCGCCAGCCGAGGGACAGGGATGGGTGAGCAGTTCTTC
TRBD2 | TRBJ2-1 | TRBV29-1 | many | CSVASGDEQFF | TGCAGCGTTGCTAGCGGGGATGAGCAGTTCTTC
TRBD1 | TRBJ1-4 | TRBV6-1 | NA | CASSERWNRGPTNEKLFF | TGTGCCAGCAGTGAACGGTGGAACAGGGGGCCAACTAATGAAAAACTGTTTTTT
NA | TRBJ1-4 | TRBV5-4 | NA | CASSSGQKPEKLFF | TGTGCCAGCAGCTCCGGACAGAAGCCTGAAAAACTGTTTTTT
NA | TRBJ1-1 | TRBV18 | NA | CASSPPSVNTEAFF | TGTGCCAGCTCACCACCATCCGTGAACACTGAAGCTTTCTTT
NA | TRBJ1-2 | TRBV6-1 | NA | CASRGDWGGYGYTF | TGTGCCAGCAGGGGCGACTGGGGTGGGTATGGCTACACCTTC